Given below is one T cell receptor (beta chain) in context. This table comes from immunoSEQ multiplex PCR, and its TCRdb copy is limited to in-frame clones, with some not included. The sample contains more than 70,000 clones, roughly 90% of which appear only once. V dropped 6 bases and J dropped 4; count of bases not matched to a gene: 3. In germline, CDR1 is MGHDK, CDR2 SYGVNS. CDR3 length: 14 residues. The data are from a study of control samples from healthy donors and cancer patients. The sequencing input was PBMCs. This TCR came from a man aged 55 to 69 with lung cancer. This chain links TRBV25-1 with TRBJ2-2, with 9 bases aligning to TRBD1. CDR3 DNA: TGTGCCAGCAGGCGACAGGGGGGCACCGGGGAGCTGTTTTTT. Protein: CASRRQGGTGELFF.